This T cell receptor (beta chain) came from a study of cytomegalovirus exposure and HLA in healthy donors. Both 60 Vbeta primers and 13 Jbeta primers went into the PCR. TCRdb's table, derived via immunoSEQ multiplex PCR, lists solely in-frame clones and lacks some. The top ten clones hold about 6.7% of a sample with about 140,000 clones, approximately 8.9% of them seen once. Germline V lookup: CDR1 ENHRY, CDR2 SYGVKD. Losses at the gene ends were 5 bases for V and 3 bases for J; bases not matched to a gene: 5. The CDR3 is 14 amino acids. Notes on the study in general: Researchers reported in a later analysis that a missense DCLRE1C variant was tied to TCR beta V- and J-gene trimming. Reports state that TCR beta sequences accurately predicted most subjects' HLA-A and HLA-B alleles.

Regarding this clone: No antigen is known for it.

Sequencing input: PBMCs. This receptor was obtained from a woman between 40 and 50 years old in good health and CMV-seropositive. The chain recombines TRBV10-3 with TRBJ1-1, with 8 nucleotides matching TRBD1. The DNA for the CDR3 is TGTGCCATCAGTCCGACAGGGGCGGACACTGAAGCTTTCTTT. Translating it yields CAISPTGADTEAFF.